The rows below give T cell receptor beta chains drawn from one sample of a study of blood T cell repertoires in COVID-19. Using immunoSEQ multiplex PCR, the repertoire was profiled, and TCRdb retains in-frame clones only, with some absent. The sample lists 65,000 to 90,000 clones; about 90% were seen once. The sequencing sample was made of peripheral blood. These receptors all come from a woman between 50 and 59 years old with active or convalescent COVID-19. Both conserved end residues are part of each CDR3. The D gene is left open where the match is weak. Expanded clones are given a class, and other clones once, few, many or no size at all.

v_call	d_call	j_call	clone_size	cdr3_aa	cdr3_nt
TRBV5-4	-	TRBJ2-1	-	CASSDSSSYNEQFF	TGTGCCAGCTCGGACAGCAGCTCCTACAATGAGCAGTTCTTC
TRBV5-6	-	TRBJ2-7	-	CASSLAIEAFGEQYF	TGTGCCAGCAGCTTGGCCATCGAAGCGTTCGGGGAGCAGTACTTC
TRBV11-2	TRBD1	TRBJ1-2	many	CASRRPGQGVGGYTF	TGTGCCAGCAGACGACCGGGACAGGGAGTTGGTGGCTACACCTTC
TRBV27	-	TRBJ1-2	-	CASSLSGGAHGYTF	TGTGCCAGCAGTTTATCGGGGGGGGCGCATGGCTACACCTTC
TRBV10-3	TRBD1	TRBJ2-4	-	CAISDTGAGQNIQYF	TGTGCCATCAGTGATACAGGGGCCGGGCAAAACATTCAGTACTTC
TRBV3-1/TRBV3-2	TRBD1	TRBJ1-2	-	CASSLLSGQRGGYTF	TGTGCCAGCAGCCTTCTCTCGGGACAGAGGGGTGGCTACACCTTC
TRBV6-5	TRBD1	TRBJ1-2	-	CASSSGTVWEGYTF	TGTGCCAGCAGTTCCGGGACAGTTTGGGAAGGCTACACCTTC
TRBV7-2	TRBD1	TRBJ2-1	once	CASSFDRDLYSYNEQFF	TGTGCCAGCAGCTTTGACAGGGACCTATACTCCTACAATGAGCAGTTCTTC
TRBV3-1/TRBV3-2	-	TRBJ1-6	-	CASRHRQALLSPLHF	TGTGCCAGCAGACATCGACAGGCCCTTTTGTCACCCCTCCACTTT
TRBV19	TRBD1	TRBJ2-5	-	CASSRATGIRETQYF	TGTGCCAGTAGTAGGGCGACAGGGATCCGAGAGACCCAGTACTTC
TRBV5-4	TRBD1	TRBJ1-1	-	CASSPGRGQVGTEAFF	TGTGCCAGCAGCCCGGGCAGGGGGCAGGTAGGCACTGAAGCTTTCTTT
TRBV3-1/TRBV3-2	TRBD1	TRBJ1-1	-	CASSPPGQGALDTEAFF	TGTGCCAGCAGCCCTCCCGGACAGGGGGCGCTGGACACTGAAGCTTTCTTT
TRBV27	-	TRBJ1-1	-	CASSFSRGSFFTEAFF	TGTGCCAGCAGTTTTTCGCGGGGTAGTTTTTTCACTGAAGCTTTCTTT
TRBV5-4	-	TRBJ1-2	-	CASSLQGRRGGYTF	TGTGCCAGCAGCCTCCAAGGCCGGCGAGGGGGCTACACCTTC
TRBV3-1/TRBV3-2	-	TRBJ1-1	-	CASSQDLSPAFF	TGTGCCAGCAGCCAAGATCTCTCCCCGGCTTTCTTT
TRBV30	-	TRBJ2-4	-	CAWSVMGQGTNIQYF	TGTGCCTGGAGCGTAATGGGGCAGGGTACGAACATTCAGTACTTC
TRBV11-2	TRBD1	TRBJ2-1	-	CASSNTGEDEQFF	TGTGCCAGCAGCAATACAGGGGAAGATGAGCAGTTCTTC
TRBV5-1	TRBD1	TRBJ2-5	-	CASSLEGQGGGTQYF	TGCGCCAGCAGCTTGGAGGGACAGGGTGGAGGGACCCAGTACTTC
TRBV6-2/TRBV6-3	-	TRBJ1-5	-	CASSIPAGPGQPQHF	TGTGCCAGCAGCATCCCAGCAGGGCCTGGCCAGCCCCAGCATTTT
TRBV9	TRBD1	TRBJ2-2	-	CASSATGTANTGELFF	TGTGCCAGCAGCGCCACAGGGACAGCGAACACCGGGGAGCTGTTTTTT
TRBV4-1	-	TRBJ1-1	-	CASSQEPELNTEAFF	TGCGCCAGCAGCCAAGAACCGGAGTTGAACACTGAAGCTTTCTTT
TRBV27	TRBD2	TRBJ2-7	-	CASSFGREGYEQYF	TGTGCCAGCAGTTTTGGCAGGGAGGGCTACGAGCAGTACTTC
TRBV6-5	TRBD2	TRBJ2-3	-	CASSSLGTSSTDTQYF	TGTGCCAGCAGTTCACTCGGGACTAGTTCCACAGATACGCAGTATTTT
TRBV7-3	-	TRBJ1-1	once	CASSSVRGTEAFF	TGTGCCAGCAGCTCCGTTCGAGGGACTGAAGCTTTCTTT
TRBV24-1	TRBD1	TRBJ2-3	-	CATSDLTGTGGGGSTDTQYF	TGTGCCACCAGTGATTTAACCGGGACAGGGGGAGGGGGGAGCACAGATACGCAGTATTTT
TRBV5-1	TRBD2	TRBJ2-3	-	CASSSGFRGGPTDTQYF	TGCGCCAGCAGCTCGGGGTTTCGGGGGGGCCCCACAGATACGCAGTATTTT
TRBV5-4	TRBD1	TRBJ1-2	-	CASSAGGLGYGYTF	TGTGCCAGCAGCGCAGGGGGTTTGGGCTATGGCTACACCTTC
TRBV4-3	TRBD1	TRBJ2-2	-	CASSQGDRGNTGELFF	TGCGCCAGCAGCCAAGGAGACAGGGGGAACACCGGGGAGCTGTTTTTT
TRBV5-1	-	TRBJ1-1	-	CASREVNTEAFF	TGCGCCAGCCGAGAGGTGAACACTGAAGCTTTCTTT
TRBV10-3	-	TRBJ2-3	-	CAINDLREGDTQYF	TGTGCCATCAATGACCTCCGAGAGGGAGATACGCAGTATTTT
TRBV5-1	-	TRBJ2-7	-	CASSSLTGAGSSYEQYF	TGCGCCAGCAGCTCCCTCACGGGTGCGGGGTCCTCCTACGAGCAGTACTTC
TRBV11-2	-	TRBJ1-4	-	CASSLGVGANEKLFF	TGTGCCAGCAGCTTAGGTGTGGGGGCGAATGAAAAACTGTTTTTT
TRBV30	TRBD2	TRBJ2-2	-	CARRPYPGTSGGSTGELFF	TGTGCCCGTAGACCTTACCCCGGGACTAGCGGGGGCAGCACCGGGGAGCTGTTTTTT
TRBV9	TRBD1	TRBJ1-2	-	CASSAGDRGAGYTF	TGTGCCAGCAGCGCAGGGGACAGGGGGGCGGGCTACACCTTC
TRBV9	-	TRBJ2-5	-	CASSADAERGGYLETQYF	TGTGCCAGCAGCGCGGACGCCGAGAGGGGGGGCTACTTGGAGACCCAGTACTTC
TRBV7-3	TRBD2	TRBJ2-1	-	CASSLNRGGSSYNEQFF	TGTGCCAGCAGCTTAAATCGCGGGGGAAGCTCCTACAATGAGCAGTTCTTC
TRBV14	TRBD2	TRBJ2-1	-	CASSPLLTSVYNEQFF	TGTGCCAGCAGCCCACTACTGACTAGCGTATACAATGAGCAGTTCTTC
TRBV9	TRBD1	TRBJ2-5	-	CASSFGTGKETQYF	TGTGCCAGCAGCTTCGGGACAGGAAAAGAGACCCAGTACTTC
TRBV9	-	TRBJ1-3	-	CASSVEGRGDTIYF	TGTGCCAGCAGCGTAGAAGGTCGCGGGGACACCATATATTTT
TRBV7-6	TRBD1	TRBJ1-3	-	CASSQRQGSVAGNTIYF	TGTGCCAGCAGCCAACGACAGGGCTCAGTTGCTGGAAACACCATATATTTT
TRBV7-9	-	TRBJ1-2	few	CASSLATGSPYGYTF	TGTGCCAGCAGCTTGGCCACAGGGAGTCCCTATGGCTACACCTTC
TRBV5-4	TRBD1	TRBJ1-1	-	CASSQGQGAKTEAFF	TGTGCCAGCAGCCAGGGACAGGGGGCCAAGACTGAAGCTTTCTTT
TRBV25-1	TRBD1	TRBJ1-2	few	CASSERDRFTSGYTF	TGTGCCAGCAGTGAAAGGGACAGATTTACCTCTGGCTACACCTTC
TRBV13	-	TRBJ2-2	-	CASSFVQGRGELFF	TGTGCCAGCAGCTTTGTGCAGGGGCGCGGGGAGCTGTTTTTT
TRBV9	-	TRBJ1-3	few	CASSGHSLSGNTIYF	TGTGCCAGCAGCGGCCACAGCCTCTCTGGAAACACCATATATTTT
TRBV7-2	-	TRBJ2-7	-	CASSQRFPGAPDEQYF	TGTGCCAGCAGCCAACGATTCCCGGGAGCCCCTGACGAGCAGTACTTC
TRBV5-1	-	TRBJ2-7	-	CASSTGLQSEQYF	TGCGCCAGCAGCACGGGACTCCAGAGCGAGCAGTACTTC
TRBV24-1	-	TRBJ2-3	once	CATSQGDTQYF	TGTGCCACTTCGCAGGGAGATACGCAGTATTTT
TRBV19	TRBD1	TRBJ1-2	-	CASNRGLNYGYTF	TGTGCCAGTAACAGGGGGCTGAACTATGGCTACACCTTC
TRBV6-6	TRBD1	TRBJ2-3	-	CASRWTGGTDTQYF	TGTGCCAGCAGGTGGACAGGAGGCACAGATACGCAGTATTTT
TRBV7-2	-	TRBJ2-1	-	CASSFSTANYNEQFF	TGTGCCAGCAGCTTCTCCACCGCGAACTACAATGAGCAGTTCTTC
TRBV4-3	TRBD1	TRBJ1-2	-	CASSRGDRDPTEGYTF	TGCGCCAGCAGCCGGGGGGACAGGGACCCAACGGAGGGCTACACCTTC
TRBV19	-	TRBJ2-7	-	CASSIVYSYEQYF	TGTGCCAGTAGTATAGTGTACAGTTACGAGCAGTACTTC
TRBV7-6	TRBD2	TRBJ2-1	-	CASSGGDSNNEQFF	TGTGCCAGCAGCGGGGGGGACTCCAACAATGAGCAGTTCTTC
TRBV6-2/TRBV6-3	-	TRBJ2-3	-	CASSHNRDWADTQYF	TGTGCCAGCAGCCATAACAGGGATTGGGCAGATACGCAGTATTTT
TRBV5-1	-	TRBJ2-7	-	CASRFGQNSYEQYF	TGCGCCAGCAGGTTTGGACAGAACTCCTACGAGCAGTACTTC